The text below deals with one TCR beta chain. Its antigen target is currently unknown. Base quality data are lacking; no much larger clone is found one base away. For the CD8 naive samples, CD45RO-negative cells were positively selected for CCR7, yielding a CD45RA+CCR7+ population from which TemRA cells were excluded. Healthy HIV-negative adults with no recently reported acute infections or vaccinations were included as donors. Every donor was a Caucasian adult residing in Nashville, Tennessee, USA. Blood was obtained by leukapheresis, after which PBMCs were separated by Ficoll-Histopaque density gradient centrifugation and cryopreserved in liquid nitrogen vapor phase. Analytical flow cytometry was used to check the purity and quantity of every magnetically sorted T cell population. Each sorted fraction had its genomic DNA isolated and then quantified by UV absorbance on a Nanodrop 2000c. Using the deep immunoSEQ assay, TCR CDR3 regions were amplified from genomic DNA by multiplex PCR. Extracted genomic DNA from each cell subset was distributed evenly across all wells of several immunoSEQ 96-well plates, and each plate was treated as a replicate. For sorted subsets, around 0.2 ug of genomic DNA, equivalent to roughly 30,000 T cell genomes, went into each replicate PCR. Purified libraries were quantified with a Qubit 3.0 fluorometer, sized on a Bioanalyzer 2100, and re-quantified with the KAPA Library Quantification kit. Every immunoSEQ 96-well plate was sequenced on a dedicated single-read 150-cycle Illumina NextSeq 550 flow cell. Processing in the source paper ran as follows. Because the immunoSEQ output held only junctional sequences and lacked quality scores, the filtering could not match the filtering applied to full-length reads. To assign V/J genes and CDR3, sequences were annotated using PyIR, a Python wrapper for IgBLAST v1.9, with IMGT germline references. Reads with weak V/J assignments (E-value above 1e-6), missing CDR3, stop codons, out-of-frame junctions, or ambiguous translated residues were removed. V3J clonotypes were defined as sequences sharing the same inferred V gene, J gene, and CDR3 amino acid sequence. Percentage overlap between repertoires was calculated by dividing the number of shared unique clonotypes by the size of the smaller repertoire. Three approaches were used to assess repertoire richness: RTK rarefaction, the Chao1 estimator, and Recon v2.1 estimates of unobserved clonotypes. Generation probabilities were computed with OLGA for all TCRbeta clonotypes obtained by the gDNA method from four donors. Entries here come from immuneACCESS through TCRdb and include only in-frame sequences with V and J called. Some clones fail to appear in such tables; in the studies checked, an unresolved V gene covers under half of the shortfall, and the cause of the remainder is unknown. V and J calls plus clone size are reproduced from that table; the DNA served to infer D and trimming. Present in this sample are millions of clones, about 95% of which were seen just once. Around 1.1% of the sample belongs to the ten largest clones.

Trimming removed 3 bases from V and 10 bases from J, leaving 15 bases between the germline ends. Taken from cysteine to phenylalanine, the CDR3 has 13 residues. This entry keeps only the CDR3 DNA: 39 bases, framed from base 1. The germline V gene (reference sequence) supplies CDR1 WNHNN and CDR2 SYGVQD. The data are from a study of shared clonotypes between healthy human individuals (dated by TCRdb to the early 2020s). With regard to the full study: The cohort comprised a couple of women and a few men aged 18 to 49 years. For each donor, CD4 naive and CD4 memory were each given three plates, CD8 naive was given two plates, and CD8 memory was given one plate. Libraries were prepared and TCR repertoires were sequenced by different laboratories using diverse techniques, in order to increase sequencing depth and limit assay-specific biases. To estimate repertoire size and how much clonotypes are shared between individuals, the study performed deep sequencing of blood TCR repertoires from a handful of healthy adults. Per donor, leukapheresis produced somewhere between about 0.85 and 9.5 billion PBMCs.

Findings and caveats that apply to the study as a whole: Naive subsets generally had larger estimated clonotype richness than memory subsets did. Incomplete sequencing was indicated by rarefaction of sorted-subset datasets, despite the large sequencing depth. Clonotypes shared by all four sorted-subset donors showed higher generation probabilities than non-shared clonotypes. The genetic and exposure-history diversity represented was limited by the small number of donors. Sampling was restricted to blood, and TCR repertoires in tissues likely differ from the TCR repertoires found in blood. Pairwise subsampling indicated that sequencing depth was expected to affect the degree of clonotype sharing among donors. Across a handful of donors, about 5.2% of naive CD4, roughly 3.3% of naive CD8, roughly 2.3% of memory CD4, and 0.4% of memory CD8 clonotypes were shared.

The TCR sequence derives from a young man in good health. Sequencing was carried out using naive CD8+ T cells sorted from blood. The sample's cell subset or site label is to be understood as: CD45RA+CCR7+. Recombination joined TRBV10-1 with TRBJ2-5; a tentative D match to TRBD2 spans 5 bases. The CDR3 protein: CASSDASRLDQYF. The sequenced DNA is TGCGCCAGCAGTGACGCTAGCCGCCTGGACCAGTACTTC.